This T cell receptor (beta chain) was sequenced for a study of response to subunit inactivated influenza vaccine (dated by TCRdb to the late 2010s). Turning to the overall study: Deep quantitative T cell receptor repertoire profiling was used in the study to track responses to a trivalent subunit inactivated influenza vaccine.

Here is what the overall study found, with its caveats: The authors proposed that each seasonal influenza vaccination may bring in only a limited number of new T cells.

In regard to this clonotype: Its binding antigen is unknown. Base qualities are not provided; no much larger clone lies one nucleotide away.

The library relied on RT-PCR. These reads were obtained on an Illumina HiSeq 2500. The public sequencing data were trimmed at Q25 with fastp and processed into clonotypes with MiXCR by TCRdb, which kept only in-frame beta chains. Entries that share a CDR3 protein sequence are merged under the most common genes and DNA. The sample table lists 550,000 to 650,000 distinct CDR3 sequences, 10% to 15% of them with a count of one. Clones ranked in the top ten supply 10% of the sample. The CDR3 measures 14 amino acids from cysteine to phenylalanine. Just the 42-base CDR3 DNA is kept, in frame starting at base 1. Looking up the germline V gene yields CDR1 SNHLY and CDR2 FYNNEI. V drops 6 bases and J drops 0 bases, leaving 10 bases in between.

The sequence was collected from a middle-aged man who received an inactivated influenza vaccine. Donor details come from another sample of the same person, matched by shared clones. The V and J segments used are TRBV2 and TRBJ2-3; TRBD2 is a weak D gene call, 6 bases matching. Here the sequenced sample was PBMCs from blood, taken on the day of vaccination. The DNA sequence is TGTGCCAGCAGGGGCGGGGACAGCACAGATACGCAGTATTTT. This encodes CASRGGDSTDTQYF.